This T cell receptor (beta chain) is drawn from a study of T cell responses to AZD1222 COVID-19 vaccine. Assay: immunoSEQ multiplex PCR; the TCRdb copy retains only in-frame clones and omits some. The sample records 34,000 or so clones, around 90% being singletons. The CDR3 is 14 amino acids. Germline assignment: CDR1 SGHNT and CDR2 YYREEE (reference sequence). V dropped 1 base and J dropped 1 base, with 5 bases sitting between them. This clone was observed once. Its antigen is not known. The study, taken as a whole, reports: Samples come after the peak T cell response, not at day 14. Reports indicate that nearly half of spike-specific TCRs are directed at unmutated variant regions. The donor cohort was predominantly white British with a female majority, and clonal diversity may have been underestimated. Spike-specific TCRs gained breadth and depth after people received two AZD1222 doses.

The sequence came from an adult in good health. The chain has TRBV5-4 and TRBJ2-2, with D tentatively TRBD1 (5 bases). This specimen was peripheral blood, taken on day 0 of AZD1222 vaccination. CDR3 sequence (DNA): TGTGCCAGCAGCTTGACAGGGAACACCGGGGAGCTGTTTTTT. Its translation: CASSLTGNTGELFF.